This entry is about one TCR beta chain. Sequencing was performed with immunoSEQ multiplex PCR; in TCRdb, only in-frame clones are kept and a portion is missing. This repertoire shows about 85,000 clones, around 87% found once; its top ten account for roughly 4.5%. The data belong to a study of blood T cell repertoires in COVID-19. The CDR3 contains 17 residues. J was trimmed by 0 bases and V by 4 bases; bases with no gene match: 4. Germline-derived CDR1 and CDR2 are SGHNT and YYREEE (reference sequence). The clonotype was recovered from a woman of 80 years or more with active or convalescent COVID-19. The sample consisted of peripheral blood. This sequence joins TRBV5-4 and TRBJ2-6; 10 bases align to TRBD2. The CDR3 DNA sequence: TGTGCCAGCAGCCCGGGACTAGCGTACTCTGGGGCCAACGTCCTGACTTTC. Its protein product is CASSPGLAYSGANVLTF.